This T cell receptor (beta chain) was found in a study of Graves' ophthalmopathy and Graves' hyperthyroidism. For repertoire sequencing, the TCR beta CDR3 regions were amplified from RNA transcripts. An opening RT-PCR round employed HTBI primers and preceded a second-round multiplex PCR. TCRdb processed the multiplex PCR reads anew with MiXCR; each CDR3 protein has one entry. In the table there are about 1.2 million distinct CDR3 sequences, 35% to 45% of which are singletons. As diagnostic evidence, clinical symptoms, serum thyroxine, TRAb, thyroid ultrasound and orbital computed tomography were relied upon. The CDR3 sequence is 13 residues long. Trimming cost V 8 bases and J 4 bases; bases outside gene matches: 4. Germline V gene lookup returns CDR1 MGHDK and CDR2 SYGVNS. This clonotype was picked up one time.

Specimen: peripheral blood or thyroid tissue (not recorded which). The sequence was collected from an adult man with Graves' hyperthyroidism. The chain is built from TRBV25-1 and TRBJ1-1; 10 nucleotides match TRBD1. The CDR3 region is CASVTGGSTEAFF. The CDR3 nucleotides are TGTGCCAGCGTGACAGGGGGCAGCACTGAAGCTTTCTTT.